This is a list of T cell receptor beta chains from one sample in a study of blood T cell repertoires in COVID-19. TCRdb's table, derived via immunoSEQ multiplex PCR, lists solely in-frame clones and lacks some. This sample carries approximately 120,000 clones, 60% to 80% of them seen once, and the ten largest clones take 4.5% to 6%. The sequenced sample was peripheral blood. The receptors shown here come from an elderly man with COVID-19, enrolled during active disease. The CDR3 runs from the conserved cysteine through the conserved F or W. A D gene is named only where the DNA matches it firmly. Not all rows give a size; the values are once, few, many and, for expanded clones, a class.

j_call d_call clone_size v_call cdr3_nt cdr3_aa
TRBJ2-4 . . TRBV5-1 TGCGCCAGCAGAGGAGGAAACATTCAGTACTTC CASRGGNIQYF
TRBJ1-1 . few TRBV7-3 TGTGCCAGCAGCCCACGCGGCCTCCCCTCGCTTGAAGCTTTCTTT CASSPRGLPSLEAFF
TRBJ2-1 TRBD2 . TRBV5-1 TGCGCCAGCAGATTAGGACTAGCGGGAGTCAATGAGCAGTTCTTC CASRLGLAGVNEQFF
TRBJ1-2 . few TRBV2 TGTGCCAGCAGTCAGGGCCAGGGGTTTTCGTATGGCTACACCTTC CASSQGQGFSYGYTF
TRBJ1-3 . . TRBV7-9 TGTGCCAGCAGCTTAGGCTCAGGGACACTTGGAAACACCATATATTTT CASSLGSGTLGNTIYF
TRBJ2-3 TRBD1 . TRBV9 TGTGCCAGCAGCCGGACCGGGACAGGGCCCACAGATACGCAGTATTTT CASSRTGTGPTDTQYF
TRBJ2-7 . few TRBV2 TGTGCCAGCAGTGAACGGCAGGGGACATCCTACGAGCAGTACTTC CASSERQGTSYEQYF
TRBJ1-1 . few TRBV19 TGTGCCAGTAGTCCAGGGCCCGGGAACACTGAAGCTTTCTTT CASSPGPGNTEAFF
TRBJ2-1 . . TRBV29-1 TGCAGCGTTGAAGATGAGGGGGTTCCCTACAATGAGCAGTTCTTC CSVEDEGVPYNEQFF
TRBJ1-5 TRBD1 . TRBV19 TGTGCCAGTAGTTGGACAGGGTACAATCAGCCCCAGCATTTT CASSWTGYNQPQHF
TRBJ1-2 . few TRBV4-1 TGCGCCGCCGGAGGGAGGCGCGTCTATGGCTACACCTTC CAAGGRRVYGYTF
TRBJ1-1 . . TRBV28 TGTGCCAGCAGTTCACACGGGACACAAAACACTGAAGCTTTCTTT CASSSHGTQNTEAFF
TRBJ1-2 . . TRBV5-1 TGCGCCAGCAGCCTATATGGGGAGGGGTATGGCTACACCTTC CASSLYGEGYGYTF
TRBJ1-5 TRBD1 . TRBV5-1 TGCGCCAGCAGCGAGGGACAGAATCAGCCCCAGCATTTT CASSEGQNQPQHF
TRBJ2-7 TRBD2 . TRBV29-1 TGCAGCGTTGAGACTAGCGGGAGCTCCTACGAGCAGTACTTC CSVETSGSSYEQYF
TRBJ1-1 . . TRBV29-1 TGCAGCGCCGCAGAGGGCACGAACACTGAAGCTTTCTTT CSAAEGTNTEAFF
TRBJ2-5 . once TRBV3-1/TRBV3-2 TGTGCCAGCAGCCAATTCACAGGGATCCAAGAGACCCAGTACTTC CASSQFTGIQETQYF
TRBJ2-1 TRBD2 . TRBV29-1 TGCAGCGTTGATTTCCTAGCGGTTAAAAGGGGCAATGAGCAGTTCTTC CSVDFLAVKRGNEQFF
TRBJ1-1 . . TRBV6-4 TGTGCCAGCAGCCTTGACAGCAACACTGAAGCTTTCTTT CASSLDSNTEAFF
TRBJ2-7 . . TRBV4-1 TGCGCCAGCAGCCAAGTCCGCCCTAACTCCTACGAGCAGTACTTC CASSQVRPNSYEQYF
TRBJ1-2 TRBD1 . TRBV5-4 TGTGCCAGCAGCTTGGCCGGGACAGAGGGGAACTATGGCTACACCTTC CASSLAGTEGNYGYTF
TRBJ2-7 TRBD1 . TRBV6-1 TGTGCCAGCAGTAAGACAGGGGCCTACGAGCAGTACTTC CASSKTGAYEQYF
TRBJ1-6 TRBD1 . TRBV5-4 TGTGCCAGCAGCTTGGAACCCGGGACAGGGGATTCACCCCTCCACTTT CASSLEPGTGDSPLHF
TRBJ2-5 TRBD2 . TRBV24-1 TGTGCCACCAGTGATGGGGGACTAGCAATTCCAGAGACCCAGTACTTC CATSDGGLAIPETQYF